The clone carrying this T cell receptor (beta chain) has just a few counts. Its antigen remains unknown. A 5'RACE template-switching step, the method used to make TCR cDNA, added a universal primer site and UMIs. TCRdb re-analysed the 5' RACE reads in MiXCR, keeping a single row per CDR3 protein. The data show fewer than 400,000 distinct CDR3 sequences, with 9.5% to 12% seen just once and 3% to 4% held by the top ten. The sample originates from a study of T cells after yellow fever vaccination. Study summary: Preparation used SMART-Seq v4 Ultra Low Input for the low-cell-number fractions.

Trimming removed 5 bases at V and 5 bases at J, with 16 bases between. CDR3 length: 13 residues. Germline values: CDR1 DFQATT, CDR2 SNEGSKA (reference sequence). Study-wide findings and caveats: Boosting was followed by the reappearance of most primary-vaccination clones (roughly 95% CD4, around 91% CD8). A weaker but faster secondary response was observed, peaking on day 5 versus 15.

This sequence joins TRBV20-1 and TRBJ2-7, with D hard to call. This receptor was identified in a man aged 18-30 years who received the YFV17D yellow fever vaccine. The sequences come from CD4+ T cells sorted from PBMCs, collected 45 days after the yellow fever booster vaccination. The CDR3 nucleotides read TGCAGTGCTCCCCAACAGTGGGGTCACGAGCAGTACTTC. Translation gives CSAPQQWGHEQYF.